A selection of T cell receptor beta chains follows, all from one sample in a study of T cells in Graves' hyperthyroidism and ophthalmopathy. TCRdb re-called the multiplex PCR reads with MiXCR, one entry per CDR3 protein. The sample holds about 250,000 distinct CDR3 sequences; 22% are singletons and the top ten take around 60%. The sequencing sample was made of blood. The receptor source for this set is a man in his thirties or forties with Graves' ophthalmopathy. Both conserved end residues are part of each CDR3. D genes are given only for firm matches. Clone size, where shown, is once, few, many, or a class for clones that have expanded.

J: TRBJ2-1; D: NA; size: many; V: TRBV7-9; CDR3: CASSHTQGSRAEQFF; DNA: TGTGCCAGCAGCCACACACAGGGTTCTAGAGCTGAGCAGTTCTTC
J: TRBJ2-7; D: NA; size: NA; V: TRBV5-1; CDR3: CASSLTPRGSEQYF; DNA: TGCGCCAGCAGCCTTACCCCTAGGGGGTCCGAGCAGTACTTC
J: TRBJ2-1; D: NA; size: few; V: TRBV7-9; CDR3: CASSFERVGNEQFF; DNA: TGTGCCAGCAGCTTCGAGCGGGTGGGCAATGAGCAGTTCTTC
J: TRBJ2-2; D: NA; size: NA; V: TRBV28; CDR3: CASSLGRLYTGELFF; DNA: TGTGCCAGCAGTTTGGGCAGACTATATACCGGGGAGCTGTTTTTT
J: TRBJ2-3; D: TRBD2; size: NA; V: TRBV20-1; CDR3: CSARRTSGRGDTQYF; DNA: TGCAGTGCTCGCAGGACTAGCGGGAGAGGGGATACGCAGTATTTT
J: TRBJ1-2; D: NA; size: many; V: TRBV3-1; CDR3: CASSQANSNYGYTF; DNA: TGTGCCAGCAGCCAAGCCAACAGTAACTATGGCTACACCTTC
J: TRBJ1-1; D: TRBD1; size: few; V: TRBV6-1; CDR3: CASSYNRQGPEAFF; DNA: TGTGCCAGCAGTTACAACCGACAGGGTCCTGAAGCTTTCTTT
J: TRBJ2-3; D: TRBD2; size: NA; V: TRBV29-1; CDR3: CSVETSGRVADTQYF; DNA: TGCAGCGTGGAGACTAGCGGGAGAGTGGCAGATACGCAGTATTTT
J: TRBJ2-7; D: NA; size: NA; V: TRBV15; CDR3: CATSRGKAWEQYF; DNA: TGTGCCACCAGCAGAGGGAAGGCGTGGGAGCAGTACTTC
J: TRBJ2-1; D: NA; size: many; V: TRBV5-1; CDR3: CASSIRQDERQFF; DNA: TGCGCCAGCAGCATCCGACAGGACGAAAGGCAGTTCTTC
J: TRBJ2-2; D: NA; size: many; V: TRBV5-1; CDR3: CASSNPGNTGELFF; DNA: TGCGCCAGCAGTAACCCGGGTAACACCGGGGAGCTGTTTTTT
J: TRBJ2-7; D: TRBD1; size: once; V: TRBV27; CDR3: CASNELGAPRTGMISEQYF; DNA: TGTGCCAGCAACGAACTTGGGGCCCCCAGGACAGGGATGATTAGCGAGCAGTACTTC
J: TRBJ1-1; D: NA; size: once; V: TRBV6-4; CDR3: CASSDPRRDTEAFF; DNA: TGTGCCAGCAGTGACCCCCGCAGGGACACTGAAGCTTTCTTT
J: TRBJ2-7; D: NA; size: many; V: TRBV11-1; CDR3: CASSLAAGRAHYEQYF; DNA: TGTGCCAGCAGCTTAGCGGCGGGCAGGGCACACTACGAGCAGTACTTC
J: TRBJ2-3; D: TRBD2; size: few; V: TRBV5-1; CDR3: CASSSSTSGYTDTQCF; DNA: TGCGCCAGCAGCTCGTCGACTAGCGGATACACAGATACGCAGTGTTTT
J: TRBJ1-1; D: NA; size: many; V: TRBV28; CDR3: CASSSTDIRAFF; DNA: TGTGCCAGCAGTTCTACGGACATTAGAGCTTTCTTT
J: TRBJ1-1; D: NA; size: few; V: TRBV28; CDR3: CASSEWGGTEAFF; DNA: TGTGCCAGCAGTGAATGGGGCGGCACTGAAGCTTTCTTT
J: TRBJ1-4; D: NA; size: few; V: TRBV7-9; CDR3: CASSLGYRADEKLFF; DNA: TGTGCCAGCAGCTTAGGATACAGGGCAGACGAAAAACTGTTTTTT
J: TRBJ2-5; D: NA; size: few; V: TRBV13; CDR3: CASSLGSGDAYF; DNA: TGTGCCAGCAGCTTAGGATCTGGGGATGCGTACTTC
J: TRBJ2-1; D: NA; size: NA; V: TRBV3-1; CDR3: CASSRVGETNNEQFF; DNA: TGTGCCAGCAGCCGGGTGGGAGAAACCAACAATGAGCAGTTCTTC
J: TRBJ2-1; D: TRBD2; size: many; V: TRBV11-3; CDR3: CASSPGGGAGNDEQFF; DNA: TGTGCCAGCAGCCCCGGTGGGGGAGCGGGAAACGATGAGCAGTTCTTC
J: TRBJ1-2; D: NA; size: few; V: TRBV6-1; CDR3: CASTSQGTWDGYTF; DNA: TGTGCCAGCACCAGTCAGGGGACTTGGGATGGCTACACCTTC
J: TRBJ1-2; D: TRBD1; size: NA; V: TRBV28; CDR3: CASSLLQGQYYGYTF; DNA: TGTGCCAGCAGTTTATTACAGGGGCAGTACTATGGCTACACCTTC
J: TRBJ2-2; D: NA; size: many; V: TRBV11-3; CDR3: CASSLDYPLINTGELFF; DNA: TGTGCCAGCAGCTTAGACTACCCCCTAATTAACACCGGGGAGCTGTTTTTT
J: TRBJ1-2; D: NA; size: NA; V: TRBV6-1; CDR3: CASSEEAGINGYTF; DNA: TGTGCCAGCAGTGAAGAGGCGGGAATCAATGGCTACACCTTC
J: TRBJ2-3; D: NA; size: NA; V: TRBV6-1; CDR3: CASRSGRNRADTQYF; DNA: TGTGCCAGCAGGAGCGGACGGAATAGGGCGGATACGCAGTATTTT
J: TRBJ2-5; D: NA; size: many; V: TRBV20-1; CDR3: CSAEWEKETQYF; DNA: TGCAGTGCCGAGTGGGAGAAAGAGACCCAGTACTTC
J: TRBJ2-7; D: TRBD2; size: few; V: TRBV28; CDR3: CASSLQGTNEQYF; DNA: TGTGCCAGCAGTTTACAAGGGACTAACGAGCAGTACTTC
J: TRBJ1-2; D: NA; size: NA; V: TRBV7-9; CDR3: CASSLETSGSYTF; DNA: TGTGCCAGCAGCTTAGAGACGTCGGGGTCCTACACCTTC
J: TRBJ2-3; D: NA; size: many; V: TRBV20-1; CDR3: CSSYRESDTQYF; DNA: TGCAGTTCCTACCGGGAGTCAGATACGCAGTATTTT
J: TRBJ2-2; D: TRBD1; size: NA; V: TRBV19; CDR3: CASSIGQGSVRELFF; DNA: TGTGCCAGTAGTATAGGACAGGGGTCAGTCCGGGAGCTGTTTTTT
J: TRBJ1-5; D: TRBD1; size: once; V: TRBV10-1; CDR3: CATSQGVGQPQHF; DNA: TGCGCCACCTCACAGGGGGTCGGTCAGCCCCAGCATTTT
J: TRBJ1-3; D: TRBD1; size: many; V: TRBV28; CDR3: CASSTGQGPPGNTIYF; DNA: TGTGCCAGCAGTACTGGACAGGGCCCTCCTGGAAACACCATATATTTT